What follows are 31 T cell receptor beta chains derived from one specimen sequenced in a study of tumor and adjacent non-tumor tissue in lung cancer. Three rounds of nested PCR, following a modified ARM-PCR protocol, produced the TCRbeta library. TCRdb ran MiXCR on the multiplex PCR reads and lists one entry per CDR3 protein. In the table there are 100,000 to 150,000 distinct CDR3 sequences, about 66% of which are singletons. RNA was extracted from bulk tissue without any cell sorting. The specimen was lung tumor tissue. Source of these receptors: a man aged 25 to 45 with non-small cell lung cancer.

The rearrangement uses TRBV13 and TRBJ2-7; D unresolved. Trimming removed 5 bases at V and 5 bases at J, with 16 bases between. This CDR3 is 14 amino acids long. CDR1 and CDR2 (germline): PRHDT, FYEKMQ (reference sequence). The chain's CDR3 is CASSGPPHGHEQYF. In DNA, the CDR3 is TGTGCCAGCAGCGGGCCTCCCCACGGGCACGAGCAGTACTTC.

This chain connects TRBV18 to TRBJ2-1; tentative D call: TRBD2 (5 bases). Germline CDR1 KGHSH, CDR2 LQKENI. The CDR3 is made up of 14 amino acids. The germline V and J ends were trimmed by 2 bases and 9 bases, with 14 bases remaining between them. The CDR3 coding sequence is TGTGCCAGCTCACCAGACTTAGGAGGTCGTGAGCAGTTCTTC. Its translation: CASSPDLGGREQFF.

Points on this clonotype: A much larger clone lies a single base off, so this may be a read error. CDR3 in amino acids: CASRLLTGYFGANVLTF. CDR3 sequence (DNA): TGTGCCAGCAGGCTCCTGACAGGCTACTTTGGGGCCAACGTCCTGACTTTC. The gene calls are TRBV6-2 or TRBV6-3 and TRBJ2-6, with a possible D match to TRBD1 (6 bases). CDR3 length: 17 residues. V lost 6 bases and J lost 3, with 18 bases in between. Germline V lookup: CDR1 MNHEY, CDR2 SVGEGT.

This clonotype was recorded many times. The rearrangement joins TRBV11-2 to TRBJ1-2; D uncertain. V was pared by 5 bases and J by 4 bases, with 20 bases between. Germline CDR1 SGHAT, CDR2 FQNNGV. CDR3 length equals 16 residues. Here the CDR3 reads CASSPAFGQAVYGYTF. CDR3 sequence (DNA): TGTGCCAGCAGCCCCGCGTTCGGGCAGGCCGTCTATGGCTACACCTTC. The variable domain in full, completed from reference TRBV11-2 and TRBJ1-2, reads EAGVAQSPRYKIIEKRQSVAFWCNPISGHATLYWYQQILGQGPKLLIQFQNNGVVDDSQLPKDRFSAERLKGVDSTLKIQPAKLEDSAVYLCASSPAFGQAVYGYTFGSGTRLTVV.

This clonotype was observed many times. CDR3 in DNA: TGCAGTGCCAGCCCCGGACTAGCGGGAGGTACCCGCTACAATGAGCAGTTCTTC. Translation: CSASPGLAGGTRYNEQFF. The chain couples TRBV20-1 to TRBJ2-1; 14 bases line up with TRBD2. The V gene's germline CDR1 is DFQATT and CDR2 SNEGSKA (reference sequence). The CDR3 is made up of 18 amino acids. V trimming: 6 bases; J trimming: 3 bases; junction bases outside the gene matches: 13.

Remarks on this clonotype: The junction shows a germline mismatch at one end, possibly a read error. Here the CDR3 DNA reads TGCGCCAGCAGCTCGGGACAGGGCATAGATACGCAGTATTTT. Translating gives CASSSGQGIDTQYF. This rearrangement joins TRBV11-3 to TRBJ2-3; 9 positions match TRBD1. Germline V gene lookup returns CDR1 SGHNT and CDR2 YENEEA. This CDR3 is 14 amino acids long.

Remarks on this clonotype: A much larger clone differs from this one at a single base, so this may be a read error. This rearrangement joins TRBV4-3 to TRBJ2-3; maybe TRBD2 (5 bases). CDR3 length: 14 residues. Germline CDR1 reads LGHNA; CDR2 reads YSLEER. Trimming left V 4 bases short and J 7 bases short, with 15 bases between. CDR3 protein: CASSPRGERYTQYF. Here the CDR3 DNA reads TGCGCCAGCAGCCCCCGAGGAGAGCGGTATACGCAGTATTTT.

A note on this clonotype: At one end the junction does not follow the germline gene, possibly because of a read error. V usage is TRBV4-2 and J usage is TRBJ2-5; 9 nucleotides align to TRBD1. Germline V CDR1 and CDR2: LGHNA, YNFKEQ. The CDR3 runs 16 residues. CDR3 sequence reads: CTSSPYGQGLVETQYF. In nucleotides, the CDR3 is TGTACCAGCAGCCCCTACGGACAGGGGCTGGTAGAGACCCAGTACTTC.

Note on this clonotype: The junction differs from germline at one of its ends, possibly a read error. V gene TRBV29-1 combines with J gene TRBJ2-7, with 12 positions matching TRBD1. The length of the CDR3 is 15 residues. Looked up from germline, CDR1 is SQVTM and CDR2 is ANQGSEA. DNA for the CDR3: TGCAGCGCTGAAGCCCCGGGACAGGGGGCCGAAGAGCAGTACTTC. This codes for CSAEAPGQGAEEQYF.

The chain recombines TRBV11-2 with TRBJ1-3, with no clear D. Germline V gene data show CDR1 as SGHAT and CDR2 as FQNNGV. V was clipped by 0 bases and J by 9 bases, with 12 bases between them. This CDR3 is 14 amino acids long. CDR3 nucleotide sequence: TGTGCCAGCAGCTTAGACCGAACGAGAACCACCATATATTTT. This codes for CASSLDRTRTTIYF. Together with reference TRBV11-2 and TRBJ1-3, the CDR3 gives the full variable domain: EAGVAQSPRYKIIEKRQSVAFWCNPISGHATLYWYQQILGQGPKLLIQFQNNGVVDDSQLPKDRFSAERLKGVDSTLKIQPAKLEDSAVYLCASSLDRTRTTIYFGEGSWLTVV.

The chain employs TRBV7-8 and TRBJ2-2, with 9 bases aligning to TRBD1. The CDR3 contains 16 residues. Germline V gene sequence: CDR1 SGHVS, CDR2 FQNEAQ. V dropped 5 bases and J dropped 6; count of bases not matched to a gene: 10. The CDR3 loop is CASSDDRQGDAGELFF. The CDR3 bases are TGTGCCAGCAGCGATGACAGACAGGGGGACGCCGGGGAGCTGTTTTTT.

On this clonotype itself: A read error is likely, as this CDR3 ends without the conserved phenylalanine or tryptophan. The chain is built from TRBV6-2 or TRBV6-3 and TRBJ1-1; D gene unclear. The CDR3 has 11 amino acids. Looked up from germline, CDR1 is MNHEY and CDR2 is SVGEGT. The CDR3, as DNA: TGCGCCAGCAGTTCTCGGGGTGAAGCTTTCTAT. Its translation is CASSSRGEAFY.

The chain links TRBV6-6 to TRBJ2-7, with D possibly being TRBD2 (5 bases). The CDR3 contains 13 residues. From germline, CDR1 is MNHNY and CDR2 SVGAGI (reference sequence). V was shortened by 9 bases and J by 5 bases, with 17 bases between the two germline ends. CDR3: CASTTGRADEQYF. The CDR3 nucleotides are TGTGCCAGTACTACCGGGCGGGCGGACGAGCAGTACTTC.

To note about this clonotype: In this CDR3 the conserved last residue, phenylalanine or tryptophan, is missing, so a read error is likely. The rearrangement links TRBV20-1 to TRBJ2-3, with no clear D. The germline V gene encodes CDR1 DFQATT and CDR2 SNEGSKA (reference sequence). The CDR3 loop spans 15 amino acids. CDR3 DNA: TGCAGTGTTAGAGTAAACGGGCCTAGCACAGATACGCAGTATATT. This gives the protein CSVRVNGPSTDTQYI.

In its sample, this clonotype was seen many times. The chain joins TRBV29-1 to TRBJ2-7, with 7 bases fitting TRBD1. CDR1 is SQVTM and CDR2 is ANQGSEA in the germline V gene. The V segment lost 5 bases and the J segment 2 bases; nucleotides outside the gene matches: 6. CDR3 length: 13 amino acids. CDR3: CSVRDSYTYEQYF. The CDR3 region has the DNA TGCAGCGTTCGGGACAGTTACACCTACGAGCAGTACTTC.

About this clonotype: Given a much more abundant clone one base away, this may be a read error. V usage is TRBV12-3 or TRBV12-4 and J usage is TRBJ1-1; D is unclear. V was trimmed by 3 bases and J by 3 bases, leaving 17 bases between them. This CDR3 has 16 residues. CDR3 in amino acids: CASSFTAEAHDTEAFF. The CDR3 DNA reads as TGTGCCAGCAGTTTCACTGCAGAGGCGCATGACACTGAAGCTTTCTTT.

This clonotype has just a few counts. No conserved phenylalanine or tryptophan is present at the end of the CDR3, so a read error is the likely explanation. The rearrangement uses TRBV11-2 and TRBJ2-5, with D unclear. The CDR3 runs 11 residues. V was pared by 4 bases and J by 5 bases, with 5 bases between. CDR1 and CDR2 from the germline V gene are SGHAT and FQNNGV. The CDR3 bases are TGTGCCAGCAGCTCGGCGGAGACCCAGTACCTC. As protein: CASSSAETQYL.

With respect to this clonotype: Sequence at one end of the junction differs from germline and may be a read error. The chain is built from TRBV9 and TRBJ1-1; 9 positions match TRBD1. The CDR3 loop spans 16 amino acids. Per the germline V gene, CDR1 is SGDLS and CDR2 is YYNGEE. The CDR3 reads CPSSPVGQGRATEAFF. CDR3 coding DNA: TGTCCCAGCAGCCCAGTGGGACAGGGACGGGCCACTGAAGCTTTCTTT.

The chain has TRBV20-1 and TRBJ2-1; 7 nucleotides agree with TRBD2. This CDR3 contains 15 residues. Trimming cost V 4 bases and J 3 bases; bases outside gene matches: 9. Germline CDR1 reads DFQATT; CDR2 reads SNEGSKA (reference sequence). The CDR3, as DNA: TGCAGTGCTATTACCGGGACTACTGACTACAATGAGCAGTTCTTC. It codes for CSAITGTTDYNEQFF.

As regards this clonotype: The junction departs from germline at one end; a sequencing error may be responsible. The genes are TRBV20-1 and TRBJ2-1, with 9 nucleotides matching TRBD2. Germline assignment: CDR1 DFQATT and CDR2 SNEGSKA (reference sequence). CDR3 length: 16 amino acids. The CDR3 reads CCASGASGGTSNEQFF. The CDR3 DNA follows: TGCTGTGCTAGCGGGGCTAGCGGCGGTACGAGCAATGAGCAGTTCTTC.

On this clonotype: At one end, the junction sequence differs from germline, possibly due to a read error. The chain is built from TRBV11-1 and TRBJ1-3; no clear D gene. Per the germline V gene, CDR1 is SGHAT and CDR2 is FQDESV (reference sequence). The CDR3 is made up of 15 amino acids. The CDR3 sequence: CTSTSYRERGNTIYF. CDR3 DNA sequence: TGTACCAGCACCTCATACCGGGAAAGAGGAAACACCATATATTTT. The full variable domain, completed using reference TRBV11-1 and TRBJ1-3, is EAEVAQSPRYKITEKSQAVAFWCDPISGHATLYWYRQILGQGPELLVQFQDESVVDDSQLPKDRFSAERLKGVDSTLKIQPAELGDSAMYLCTSTSYRERGNTIYFGEGSWLTVV.

Comment on this clonotype: The junction differs from germline at one of its ends, possibly a read error. V is TRBV20-1 and J is TRBJ2-3; D might be TRBD1 or TRBD2, each matching 6 bases. CDR1 and CDR2 (germline): DFQATT, SNEGSKA (reference sequence). The CDR3 consists of 16 residues. The CDR3 sequence: CSARRRGAGNVHTEYF. CDR3 sequence (DNA): TGCAGTGCTCGTCGAAGGGGGGCGGGGAATGTACATACGGAGTATTTT.

A remark on this clonotype: This may come from a read error, since a much larger clone is one base off. In DNA, the CDR3 is TGCAGTGCTAGAGGTGCGGACGTGAGTTTTGAGCAGTTCTTC. Translating gives CSARGADVSFEQFF. V usage is TRBV20-1 and J usage is TRBJ2-1; D is ambiguous. CDR1 and CDR2 from the germline V gene are DFQATT and SNEGSKA (reference sequence). CDR3 length: 14 amino acids. V was clipped by 1 base and J by 9 bases, with 16 bases between them.

The chain couples TRBV6-5 to TRBJ2-1, with 9 bases aligning to TRBD2. The germline CDR1 and CDR2 sequences are MNHEY and SVGAGI. The CDR3 extends over 18 amino acids. The V gene end was trimmed by 2 bases and the J gene end by 10 bases; junction bases not matched to a gene: 18. CDR3 sequence: CASSYTKYSGGGAGEQFF. CDR3 bases: TGTGCCAGCAGTTACACGAAGTACTCGGGCGGGGGGGCAGGCGAGCAGTTCTTC.

To note about this clonotype: One end of the junction fails to match germline, which may point to a read error. The V gene is TRBV12-3 or TRBV12-4, the J gene TRBJ2-4; possibly TRBD1 for D (5 bases). This CDR3 spans 19 amino acids. The CDR3 nucleotides read TGTGCCATCAGTTCAGGGTATGGGGATTCGATCCAAGCCAAAAACATTCAGTACTTC. Amino acids: CAISSGYGDSIQAKNIQYF.

A note on this clonotype: A much bigger clone sits one base away, suggesting this may be a read error. CDR3 sequence (DNA): TGTGCCAGCAGTTACCCGGGCCATGGGACAGGGGGAACTGAGCAGTTATTC. Translating gives CASSYPGHGTGGTEQLF. This chain joins TRBV6-6 and TRBJ2-1, with 11 bases matching TRBD1. The CDR3 consists of 17 residues. Germline values: CDR1 MNHNY, CDR2 SVGAGI (reference sequence).

As concerns this clonotype: With a much larger clone just one base away, this may be a read error. This is likely a read error, given that the CDR3 carries no conserved phenylalanine or tryptophan at its end. The chain uses TRBV29-1 and TRBJ1-2; D is ambiguous. Looked up from germline, CDR1 is SQVTM and CDR2 is ANQGSEA. This CDR3 has 15 amino acids. Trimming removed 5 bases at V and 6 bases at J, with 22 bases between. CDR3 amino acids: CSVQNPASGTDGYTL. CDR3 nucleotides: TGCAGCGTTCAGAACCCGGCATCAGGAACGGATGGCTACACCTTA.

The chain links TRBV6-1 to TRBJ2-2; a weak D match, TRBD2 (6 bases). Trimming took 7 bases from V and 4 from J, leaving 19 bases between them. Germline V gene sequence: CDR1 MNHNS, CDR2 SASEGT. The CDR3 runs 16 residues. The CDR3: CASTLGLRICTGELFF. The DNA for the CDR3 is TGTGCCAGCACCCTGGGACTTCGTATCTGCACCGGGGAGCTGTTTTTT.

The chain uses TRBV5-4 and TRBJ1-4, with a tentative D call TRBD1 (5 bases). Germline V gives CDR1 SGHNT, CDR2 YYREEE (reference sequence). The CDR3 has 14 residues. Trimming removed 3 bases at V and 11 bases at J, with 17 bases between. CDR3 protein: CASSSQPGGEKLFF. The CDR3 nucleotides read TGTGCCAGCAGCTCTCAACCCGGGGGAGAGAAACTGTTTTTT.

This sequence joins TRBV12-3 or TRBV12-4 and TRBJ2-5, with TRBD1 matching over 7 bases. J was trimmed by 5 bases and V by 5 bases; bases with no gene match: 14. This CDR3 is 16 amino acids long. The CDR3 reads CASSPGTARSGETQYF. The CDR3 coding sequence is TGTGCCAGCAGTCCTGGGACAGCGCGCTCGGGTGAGACCCAGTACTTC.

This clonotype was detected only once. One junction end disagrees with the germline gene, perhaps due to a read error. The V gene is TRBV20-1, the J gene TRBJ2-1; TRBD1 agrees at 8 bases. Germline values: CDR1 DFQATT, CDR2 SNEGSKA (reference sequence). The length of the CDR3 is 11 residues. The DNA of the CDR3 is TGCAATGCCTCAGGGGGCGATGAACAGTTCTTC. Translation: CNASGGDEQFF.